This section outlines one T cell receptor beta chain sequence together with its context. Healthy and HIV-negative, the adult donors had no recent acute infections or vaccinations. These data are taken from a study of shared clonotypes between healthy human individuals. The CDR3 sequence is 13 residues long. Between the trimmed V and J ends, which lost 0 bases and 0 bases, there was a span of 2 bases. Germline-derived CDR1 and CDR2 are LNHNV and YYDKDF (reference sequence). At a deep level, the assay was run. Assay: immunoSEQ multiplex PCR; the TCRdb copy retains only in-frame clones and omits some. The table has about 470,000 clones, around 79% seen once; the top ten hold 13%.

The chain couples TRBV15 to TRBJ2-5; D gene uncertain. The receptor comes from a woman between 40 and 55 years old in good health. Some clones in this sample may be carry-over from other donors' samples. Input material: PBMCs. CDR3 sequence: CATSRDHQETQYF. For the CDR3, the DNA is TGTGCCACCAGCAGAGACCACCAAGAGACCCAGTACTTC.